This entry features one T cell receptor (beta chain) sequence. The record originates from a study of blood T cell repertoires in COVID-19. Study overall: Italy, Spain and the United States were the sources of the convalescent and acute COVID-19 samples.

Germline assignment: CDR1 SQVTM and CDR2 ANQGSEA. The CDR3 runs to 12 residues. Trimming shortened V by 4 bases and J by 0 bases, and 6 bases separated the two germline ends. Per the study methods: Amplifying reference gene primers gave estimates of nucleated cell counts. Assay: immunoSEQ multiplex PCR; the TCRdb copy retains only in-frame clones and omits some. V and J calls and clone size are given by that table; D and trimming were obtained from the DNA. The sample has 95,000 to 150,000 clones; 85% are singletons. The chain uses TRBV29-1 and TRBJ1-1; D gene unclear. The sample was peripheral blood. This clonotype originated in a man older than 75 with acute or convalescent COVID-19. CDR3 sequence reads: CSVVPMNTEAFF. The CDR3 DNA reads TGCAGCGTTGTCCCCATGAACACTGAAGCTTTCTTT.